This T cell receptor (beta chain) was identified during a study of blood T cell repertoires in COVID-19 (dated by TCRdb to about 2020). Background on the whole study: Samples from collaborators originated in the United States, Italy and Spain and spanned both the acute and convalescent phases of COVID-19. The prospective study material was composed of cDNA or gDNA derived from T cells, B-cell-depleted T cells, or PBMCs. The dataset comprised deeply sampled blood TCRbeta repertoires from subjects exposed to, actively infected with, or recovered from COVID-19. The repertoires were released in a freely available public database meant as a resource for research on the immune response to SARS-CoV-2. The samples were drawn from two sources: the first 160 participants of the ongoing ImmuneRACE study, and 1,000 to 1,500 subjects contributed by 6 global collaborators. The sample metadata nearly always contained a de-identified subject ID, COVID-19 status, age in years and sex. HLA class I and class II types, where available, came from metadata supplied by the sample provider rather than from assay-based typing.

Study-wide findings and limitations: The amount of clinical and demographic metadata varied by source and participant and was provided uncurated.

The collaborating institutions used their own protocols to collect whole blood in K2EDTA tubes. For TCRbeta analysis, collaborator samples were shipped as frozen whole blood, as isolated PBMCs, or as DNA extracted from either sample type. The CDR3 goes from the cysteine to the phenylalanine over 12 residues. Only CDR3 DNA is held: 36 bases, read in frame from base 1. TCRbeta CDR3 regions were amplified from genomic DNA by means of the immunoSEQ Assay, a bias-controlled multiplex PCR. On the authors' methods: Within the assay, amplification of reference gene primers was used to estimate how many nucleated cells each sample contained. Sequence reads were collapsed and filtered to measure the absolute abundance of every unique TCRbeta CDR3 rearrangement. For each sample, productive Simpson clonality was calculated by taking the square root of Simpson's diversity index across productive rearrangements. TCRdb took this table from immuneACCESS and kept in-frame rearrangements with V and J called. Such tables lack part of the clones; where checked against another copy, unresolved V genes explain under half of the gap, and the rest is unexplained. V and J calls and clone size are copied from that table; D and trimming were computed from the DNA. Present in this sample are around 200,000 clones, 90% of which were seen just once. The biggest ten clones account for less than 0.7% of the sample.

A word on this clone: Its antigen has not been determined. Per-nucleotide qualities are absent, and no much larger clonotype sits a single base away.

The chain uses TRBV21-1 and TRBJ1-5; the D call TRBD1 from the table was never checked on the DNA. TRBV21-1 is an annotated pseudogene. Material for sequencing was peripheral blood. The TCR was taken from a man aged 50 to 59 with acute or convalescent COVID-19. The nucleotide sequence reads TGTGCCAGCAGCAACAGGGGGCAGCCCCAGCATTTT. Its amino acids are CASSNRGQPQHF.